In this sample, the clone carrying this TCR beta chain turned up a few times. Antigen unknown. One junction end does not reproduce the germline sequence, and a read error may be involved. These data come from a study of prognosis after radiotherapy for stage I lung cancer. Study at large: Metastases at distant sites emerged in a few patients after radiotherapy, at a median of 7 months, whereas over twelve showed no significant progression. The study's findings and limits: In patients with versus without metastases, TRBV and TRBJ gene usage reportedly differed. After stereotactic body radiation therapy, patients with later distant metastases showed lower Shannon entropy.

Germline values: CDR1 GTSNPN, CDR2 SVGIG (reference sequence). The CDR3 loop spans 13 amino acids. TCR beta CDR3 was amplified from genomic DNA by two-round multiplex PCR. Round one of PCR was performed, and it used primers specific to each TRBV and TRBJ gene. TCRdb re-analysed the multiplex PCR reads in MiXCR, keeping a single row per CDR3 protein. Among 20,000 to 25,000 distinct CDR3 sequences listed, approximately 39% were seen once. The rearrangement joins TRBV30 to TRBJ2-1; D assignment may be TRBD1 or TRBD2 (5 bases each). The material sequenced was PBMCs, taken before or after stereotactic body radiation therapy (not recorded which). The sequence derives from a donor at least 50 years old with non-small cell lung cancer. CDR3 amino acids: CVWTGQVVREQFF. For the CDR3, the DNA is TGTGTCTGGACGGGGCAGGTTGTGAGGGAGCAGTTCTTC. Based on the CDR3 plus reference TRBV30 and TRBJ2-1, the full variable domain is SQTIHQWPATLVQPVGSPLSLECTVEGTSNPNLYWYRQAAGRGLQLLFYSVGIGQISSEVPQNLSASRPQDRQFILSSKKLLLSDSGFYLCVWTGQVVREQFFGPGTRLTVL.